These 9 T cell receptor beta chains were all obtained from the same sample, sequenced in a study of T cell responses to AZD1222 COVID-19 vaccine. Here immunoSEQ multiplex PCR was the method, and the copy in TCRdb shows in-frame clones only, minus some. Of roughly 190,000 clones in the sample, approximately 89% are singletons; the top ten hold nearly 3.5%. Material: peripheral blood, obtained 28 days after the second AZD1222 dose. The origin of the receptors is an adult who received the AZD1222 COVID-19 vaccine.

CDR3 DNA sequence: TGTGCCAGCAGTGAAAACACATCGTCGTTCTTC. Protein: CASSENTSSFF. The chain combines TRBV2 with TRBJ2-1; D remains unclear. The CDR3 loop spans 11 amino acids. Germline values: CDR1 SNHLY, CDR2 FYNNEI. V dropped 2 bases and J dropped 15 bases, with 11 bases sitting between them.

J is TRBJ1-4 and V is TRBV9; D call uncertain. Germline V gene data show CDR1 as SGDLS and CDR2 as YYNGEE. V was shortened by 0 bases and J by 5 bases, with 14 bases between the two germline ends. This CDR3 region has 16 residues. The DNA of the CDR3 is TGTGCCAGCAGCGTAGGTGTGTGGGCTGTCAATGAAAAACTGTTTTTT. It specifies CASSVGVWAVNEKLFF.

The chain recombines TRBV21-1 with TRBJ1-3. TRBV21-1 has pseudogene status. The CDR3 is made up of 19 amino acids. As DNA, the CDR3 is TGTGCCAGCAGCAAAGTTGGGGGTGAGACCCCGGCGGCTGGAAACACCATATATTTT. This codes for CASSKVGGETPAAGNTIYF.

The chain is built from TRBV7-9 and TRBJ1-1; D ambiguous. This CDR3 is 16 amino acids long. Germline V gene sequence: CDR1 SEHNR, CDR2 FQNEAQ (reference sequence). The germline V and J ends were trimmed by 7 bases and 1 base, with 19 bases remaining between them. The CDR3 loop is CASTTLGPYGNTEAFF. The DNA for the CDR3 is TGTGCCAGCACCACACTCGGACCCTATGGGAACACTGAAGCTTTCTTT.

This chain connects TRBV12-3 or TRBV12-4 to TRBJ1-1, with no clear D. Trimming left V 5 bases short and J 8 bases short, with 9 bases between. The CDR3 length is 11 residues. The CDR3: CASSPSREAFF. The CDR3 coding sequence is TGTGCCAGCAGTCCTTCTCGGGAAGCTTTCTTT.

V and J are TRBV10-3 and TRBJ1-6; D may be TRBD1 (6 bases). V dropped 8 bases and J dropped 8 bases, with 19 bases sitting between them. CDR1 is ENHRY, CDR2 SYGVKD, per germline. The CDR3 is made up of 15 amino acids. CDR3 amino acids: CAISLGDTMHSPLHF. Written as DNA, the CDR3 is TGTGCCATCTCGCTAGGGGACACGATGCATTCACCCCTCCACTTT.

The chain has TRBV7-2 and TRBJ2-2; 11 bases map to TRBD2. Germline V gives CDR1 SGHTA, CDR2 FQGNSA. The V and J ends lost 7 bases and 4 bases, in that order; junction bases with no gene match: 8. CDR3 length: 16 residues. CDR3 protein: CASTLAGGPGTGELFF. CDR3 coding DNA: TGTGCCAGCACTTTAGCGGGAGGGCCGGGCACCGGGGAGCTGTTTTTT.

CDR3 coding DNA: TGCGCCAGCAGGGGCGACAATTCCTACAATGAGCAGTTCTTC. The encoded protein is CASRGDNSYNEQFF. The chain carries TRBV5-1 and TRBJ2-1, with D unclear. The CDR3 extends over 14 amino acids. Trimming shortened V by 5 bases and J by 1 base, and 10 bases separated the two germline ends. Germline V gene sequence: CDR1 SGHRS, CDR2 YFSETQ.

The J gene is TRBJ1-5, the V gene TRBV2; D perhaps matches TRBD1 (6 bases). V dropped 2 bases and J dropped 5 bases, with 13 bases sitting between them. Per germline, CDR1 SNHLY and CDR2 FYNNEI. The CDR3 sequence is 15 residues long. For the CDR3, the DNA is TGTGCCAGCAGTGAATTGATGGGGGCCGATCAGCCCCAGCATTTT. It specifies CASSELMGADQPQHF.